The source of this TCR beta chain is a study of blood T cell repertoires in COVID-19. CDR3 length: 18 amino acids. With 0 bases clipped from V and 6 bases from J, the junction kept 14 bases outside the gene matches. Germline-derived CDR1 and CDR2 are LGHDT and YNNKEL (reference sequence). The data were produced by immunoSEQ multiplex PCR, yet TCRdb's version contains in-frame clones alone and is incomplete. This table holds around 150,000 clones, around 84% found once. This clone was observed many times. The V gene is TRBV3-1 (or the pseudogene TRBV3-2), the J gene TRBJ2-1; 7 bases line up with TRBD2. The origin of this receptor is a man aged 30 to 39 with COVID-19, enrolled during active disease. The specimen sequenced was peripheral blood. CDR3 amino acids: CASSQEGQIRGRVNEQFF. Here the CDR3 DNA reads TGTGCCAGCAGCCAAGAAGGTCAGATACGCGGGAGAGTCAATGAGCAGTTCTTC.